Below, one T cell receptor (beta chain) is given with its context. This sample was taken from a study of regulatory T cells in long-lasting Graves disease. CDR3 length: 15 residues. Germline CDR1 LNHDA, CDR2 SQIVND (reference sequence). Unmatched junction bases numbered 9, after V lost 6 bases and J lost 5 bases. The time point here: newly diagnosed GD, antithyroid drugs for less than 3 months. Extracted RNA from PBMCs served as the source of the TCR library. The TCR beta library used iRepertoire HTBI primers with Arm-PCR amplification of CDR3. TCRdb re-analysed the multiplex PCR reads in MiXCR, keeping a single row per CDR3 protein. The profile shows about 530,000 distinct CDR3 sequences, more than 15% of them singletons. The same data also went into a second study, on T cells in Graves' hyperthyroidism and ophthalmopathy. That paper adds: Prediction of ophthalmopathy progression came a median around 6 months pre-onset.

The sequence came from a woman aged 35-65 years with Graves disease. The source material was peripheral blood mononuclear cells (PBMCs), sampled at new diagnosis, from a patient treated with antithyroid drugs. This chain joins TRBV19 and TRBJ2-1; 8 bases are shared with TRBD1. The CDR3 DNA follows: TGTGCCAGTAGCCAGACAGGGGTGGGCCACAATGAGCAGTTCTTC. Translating it yields CASSQTGVGHNEQFF. Full variable domain (missing parts from reference TRBV19 and TRBJ2-1): DGGITQSPKYLFRKEGQNVTLSCEQNLNHDAMYWYRQDPGQGLRLIYYSQIVNDFQKGDIAEGYSVSREKKESFPLTVTSAQKNPTAFYLCASSQTGVGHNEQFFGPGTRLTVL.